The T cell receptor beta chain described here comes from a study of blood T cell repertoires in COVID-19 (dated by TCRdb to about 2020). General notes on the study: The collaborator samples originated in the United States, Italy and Spain and spanned the acute and convalescent phases of COVID-19. Subjects who had been exposed to COVID-19, were actively infected with it, or had recovered from it provided the deeply sampled blood TCRbeta repertoires that made up the dataset. Where available, HLA class I and class II types were obtained from metadata supplied by the sample provider rather than from assay-based typing. The samples were drawn from two sources: the first 160 participants of the ongoing ImmuneRACE study, and 1,254 subjects contributed by 6 global collaborators. The prospective study material was composed of cDNA or gDNA derived from T cells, B-cell-depleted T cells, or PBMCs. The sample metadata nearly always contained a de-identified subject ID, COVID-19 status, age in years and sex. The repertoires were released in a freely available public database meant as a resource for research on the immune response to SARS-CoV-2.

As regards this clone: Its antigen is unknown. No base-level quality is on record; no much larger clone is a single base apart.

Overall results and qualifications from the work: The quantity of clinical and demographic metadata differed by source and by participant and was supplied without curation.

Whole blood was collected in K2EDTA tubes by collaborating institutions according to the institutions' own protocols. Collaborator samples were shipped for TCRbeta analysis as frozen whole blood, isolated PBMCs, or DNA extracted from either sample type. TCRbeta CDR3 regions were amplified from genomic DNA using the immunoSEQ Assay, a bias-controlled multiplex PCR. The authors' pipeline ran thus. Nucleated cell counts per sample were estimated from amplification of reference gene primers within the assay. To quantify the absolute abundance of each unique TCRbeta CDR3 rearrangement, sequence reads were collapsed and filtered. For each sample, productive Simpson clonality was calculated as the square root of Simpson's diversity index across productive rearrangements. TCRdb stores this immuneACCESS table with in-frame sequences only. Part of the clones is absent; in the studies checked, under half of the shortfall reflects unresolved V genes, and no reason is known for the rest. The V and J calls and clone size are taken from that table; D and trimming were inferred from the DNA. This sample holds roughly 51,000 clones; over 75% were observed only once. The ten biggest clones cover 5.5% to 7.5% of the sample.

Sequenced input: peripheral blood. The receptor comes from a man aged 45-60 years with active COVID-19.

Here the CDR3 is given as CASSSGQGRTGYTF. In nucleotides, the sequence is TGCGCCAGCAGCTCCGGACAGGGGAGGACTGGCTACACCTTC. Recombination joined TRBV5-1 with TRBJ1-2, with TRBD1 identical over 9 junction bases. The CDR3 runs 14 residues from the cysteine to the phenylalanine. Here the CDR3 DNA is all that survives: 42 bases in frame from base 1. Based on the germline V gene, the CDR1 and CDR2 sequences are SGHRS and YFSETQ. Trimming leaves V shorter by 3 bases and J shorter by 7 bases, with the junction holding 7 bases beyond the gene matches. Reference TRBV5-1 and TRBJ1-2 proteins supply the regions before and after the CDR3; the full variable domain is: KAGVTQTPRYLIKTRGQQVTLSCSPISGHRSVSWYQQTPGQGLQFLFEYFSETQRNKGNFPGRFSGRQFSNSRSEMNVSTLELGDSALYLCASSSGQGRTGYTFGSGTRLTVV.